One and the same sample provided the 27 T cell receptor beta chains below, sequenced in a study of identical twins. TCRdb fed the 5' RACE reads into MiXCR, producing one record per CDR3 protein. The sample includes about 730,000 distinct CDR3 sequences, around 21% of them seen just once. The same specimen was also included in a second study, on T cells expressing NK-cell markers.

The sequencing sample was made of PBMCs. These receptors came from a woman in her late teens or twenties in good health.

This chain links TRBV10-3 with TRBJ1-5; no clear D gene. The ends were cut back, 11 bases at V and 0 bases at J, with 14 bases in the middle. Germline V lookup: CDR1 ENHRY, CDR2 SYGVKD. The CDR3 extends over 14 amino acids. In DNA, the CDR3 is TGTGCCGTGTCGGAGGGTTATAGCAATCAGCCCCAGCATTTT. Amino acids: CAVSEGYSNQPQHF.

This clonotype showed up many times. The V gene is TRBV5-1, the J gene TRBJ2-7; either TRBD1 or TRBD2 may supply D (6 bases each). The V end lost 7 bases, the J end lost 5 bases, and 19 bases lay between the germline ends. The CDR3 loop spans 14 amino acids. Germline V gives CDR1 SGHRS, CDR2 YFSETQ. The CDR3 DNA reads TGCGCCAGCTCCACCCGAGGGGGGCGAAACGAGCAGTACTTC. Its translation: CASSTRGGRNEQYF. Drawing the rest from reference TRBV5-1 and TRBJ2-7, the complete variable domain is KAGVTQTPRYLIKTRGQQVTLSCSPISGHRSVSWYQQTPGQGLQFLFEYFSETQRNKGNFPGRFSGRQFSNSRSEMNVSTLELGDSALYLCASSTRGGRNEQYFGPGTRLTVT.

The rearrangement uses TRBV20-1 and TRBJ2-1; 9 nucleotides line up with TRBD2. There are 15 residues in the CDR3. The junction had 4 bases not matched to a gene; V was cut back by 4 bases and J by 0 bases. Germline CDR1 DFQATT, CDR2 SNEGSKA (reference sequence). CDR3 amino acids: CSANSGSGSYNEQFF. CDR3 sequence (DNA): TGCAGTGCTAATAGCGGGAGCGGCTCCTACAATGAGCAGTTCTTC.

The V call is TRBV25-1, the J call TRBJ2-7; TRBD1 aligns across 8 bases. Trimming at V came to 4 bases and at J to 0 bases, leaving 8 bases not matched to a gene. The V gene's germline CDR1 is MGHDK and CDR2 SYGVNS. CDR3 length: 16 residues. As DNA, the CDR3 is TGTGCCAGCAGTGCCGGACAGGGCCTGATCTCCTACGAGCAGTACTTC. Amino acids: CASSAGQGLISYEQYF.

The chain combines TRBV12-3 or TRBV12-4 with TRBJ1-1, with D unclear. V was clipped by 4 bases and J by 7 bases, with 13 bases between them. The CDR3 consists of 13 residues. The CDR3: CASSSRGGSEAFF. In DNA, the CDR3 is TGTGCCAGCAGTTCTCGCGGCGGGAGTGAAGCTTTCTTT.

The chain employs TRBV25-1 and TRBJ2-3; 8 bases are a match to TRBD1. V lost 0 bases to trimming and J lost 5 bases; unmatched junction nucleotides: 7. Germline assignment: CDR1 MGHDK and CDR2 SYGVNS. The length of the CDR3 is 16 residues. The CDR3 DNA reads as TGTGCCAGCAGTGAATATATCGGACAGGGCGAAGATACGCAGTATTTT. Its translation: CASSEYIGQGEDTQYF.

CDR3 DNA: TGTGCCAGCAGTACCGGTTGGACACATGAGCAGTTCTTC. Translating it yields CASSTGWTHEQFF. This chain links TRBV6-1 with TRBJ2-1; D perhaps matches TRBD1 (5 bases). Trimming removed 5 bases at V and 8 bases at J, with 13 bases between. This CDR3 has 13 residues. The germline V gene has CDR1 MNHNS and CDR2 SASEGT.

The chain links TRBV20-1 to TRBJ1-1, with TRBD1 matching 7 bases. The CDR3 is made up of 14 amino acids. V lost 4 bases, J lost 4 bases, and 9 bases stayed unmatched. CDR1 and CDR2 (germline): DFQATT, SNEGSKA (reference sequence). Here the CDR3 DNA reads TGCAGTGCTATGAAACAACAGGGGAGCACTGAAGCTTTCTTT. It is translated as CSAMKQQGSTEAFF.

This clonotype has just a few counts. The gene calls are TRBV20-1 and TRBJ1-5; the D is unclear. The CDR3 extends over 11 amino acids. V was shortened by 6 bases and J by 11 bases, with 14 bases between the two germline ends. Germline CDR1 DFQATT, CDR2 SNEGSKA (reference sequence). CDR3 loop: CSARESSTQHF. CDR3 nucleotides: TGCAGTGCCCGTGAAAGCTCGACCCAGCATTTT.

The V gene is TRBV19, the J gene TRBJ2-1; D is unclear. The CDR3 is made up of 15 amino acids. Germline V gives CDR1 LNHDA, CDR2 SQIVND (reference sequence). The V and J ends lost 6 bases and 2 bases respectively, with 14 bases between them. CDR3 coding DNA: TGTGCCAGTAGCCCCAGTCTTAGCCCCTACAATGAGCAGTTCTTC. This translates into CASSPSLSPYNEQFF.

The chain's CDR3 is CSVDDRGHEQYF. CDR3 in DNA: TGCAGCGTTGACGACAGGGGTCACGAGCAGTACTTC. This chain connects TRBV29-1 to TRBJ2-7; 8 positions match TRBD1. The CDR3 is 12 residues long. J lost 5 bases, V lost 3 bases, and 3 bases had no gene match. The germline V gene encodes CDR1 SQVTM and CDR2 ANQGSEA.

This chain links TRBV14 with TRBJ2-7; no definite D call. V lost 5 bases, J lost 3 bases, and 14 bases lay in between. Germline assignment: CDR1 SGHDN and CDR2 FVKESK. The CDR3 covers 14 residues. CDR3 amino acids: CASSKAAPRYEQYF. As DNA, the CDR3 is TGTGCCAGCAGCAAAGCCGCGCCGCGCTACGAGCAGTACTTC.

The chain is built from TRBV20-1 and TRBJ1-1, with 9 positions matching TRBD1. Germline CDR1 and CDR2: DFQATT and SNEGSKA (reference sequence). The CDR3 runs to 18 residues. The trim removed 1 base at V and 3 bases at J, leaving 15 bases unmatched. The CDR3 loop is CSARGRGLWGQGDTEAFF. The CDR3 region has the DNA TGCAGTGCTAGAGGAAGAGGATTGTGGGGACAGGGAGACACTGAAGCTTTCTTT.

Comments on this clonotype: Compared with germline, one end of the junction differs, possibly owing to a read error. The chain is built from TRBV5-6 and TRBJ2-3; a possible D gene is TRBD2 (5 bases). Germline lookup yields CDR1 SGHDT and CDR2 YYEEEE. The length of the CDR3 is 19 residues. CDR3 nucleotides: TGTGTCAGCAGCTCGAATTACCCCCTAGCAATACTACCCACAGATACGCTGTATTTT. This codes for CVSSSNYPLAILPTDTLYF.

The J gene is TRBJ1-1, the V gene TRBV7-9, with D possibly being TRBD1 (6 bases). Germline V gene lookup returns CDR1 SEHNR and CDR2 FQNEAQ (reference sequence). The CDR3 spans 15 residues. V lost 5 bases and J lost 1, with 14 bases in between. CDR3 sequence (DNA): TGTGCCAGCAGCAGTCCGACAGGCTGGAACACTGAAGCTTTCTTT. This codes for CASSSPTGWNTEAFF.

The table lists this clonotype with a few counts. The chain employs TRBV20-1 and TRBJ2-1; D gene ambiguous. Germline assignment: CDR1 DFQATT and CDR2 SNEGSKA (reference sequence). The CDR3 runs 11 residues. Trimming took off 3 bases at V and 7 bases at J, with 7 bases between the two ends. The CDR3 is CSASTQNEQFF. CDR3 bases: TGCAGTGCTAGCACTCAGAATGAGCAGTTCTTC.

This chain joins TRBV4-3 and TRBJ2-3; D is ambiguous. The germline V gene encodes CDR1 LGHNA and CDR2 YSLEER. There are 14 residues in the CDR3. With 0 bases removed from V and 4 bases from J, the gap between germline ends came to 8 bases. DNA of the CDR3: TGCGCCAGCAGCCAAGATCAAGCTGCAGATACGCAGTATTTT. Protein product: CASSQDQAADTQYF.

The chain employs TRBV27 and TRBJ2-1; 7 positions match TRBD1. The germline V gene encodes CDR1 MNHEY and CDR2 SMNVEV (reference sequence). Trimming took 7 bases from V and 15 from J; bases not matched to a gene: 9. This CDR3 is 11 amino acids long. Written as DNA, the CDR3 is TGTGCCAGCACCCGGTCGGGACAGTTGTTCTTC. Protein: CASTRSGQLFF.

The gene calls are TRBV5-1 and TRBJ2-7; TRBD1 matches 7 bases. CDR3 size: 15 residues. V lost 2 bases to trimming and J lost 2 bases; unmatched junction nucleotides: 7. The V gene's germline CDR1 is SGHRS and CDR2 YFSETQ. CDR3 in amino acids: CASSFQGGPTYEQYF. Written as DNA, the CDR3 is TGCGCCAGCAGCTTCCAAGGGGGCCCTACCTACGAGCAGTACTTC.

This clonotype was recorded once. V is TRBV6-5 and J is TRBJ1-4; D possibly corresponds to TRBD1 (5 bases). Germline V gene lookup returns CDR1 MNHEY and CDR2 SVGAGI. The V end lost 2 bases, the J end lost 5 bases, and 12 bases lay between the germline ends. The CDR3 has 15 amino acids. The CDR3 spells CASSYRSRANEKLFF. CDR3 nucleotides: TGTGCCAGCAGTTACCGTTCCAGGGCGAATGAAAAACTGTTTTTT.

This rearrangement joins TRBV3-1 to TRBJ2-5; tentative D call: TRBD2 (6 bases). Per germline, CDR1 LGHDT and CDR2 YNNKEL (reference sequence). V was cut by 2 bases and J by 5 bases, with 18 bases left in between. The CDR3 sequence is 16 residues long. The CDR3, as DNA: TGTGCCAGCAGCCAATTACACTCGCAACGGGGGGAGACCCAGTACTTC. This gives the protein CASSQLHSQRGETQYF.

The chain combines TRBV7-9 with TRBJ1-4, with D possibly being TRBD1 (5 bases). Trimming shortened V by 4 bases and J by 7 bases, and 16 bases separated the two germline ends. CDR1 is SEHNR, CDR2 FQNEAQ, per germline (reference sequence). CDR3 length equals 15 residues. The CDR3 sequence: CASSSDRSLSEKLFF. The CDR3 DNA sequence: TGTGCCAGCAGCTCAGACAGATCTCTTAGTGAAAAACTGTTTTTT.

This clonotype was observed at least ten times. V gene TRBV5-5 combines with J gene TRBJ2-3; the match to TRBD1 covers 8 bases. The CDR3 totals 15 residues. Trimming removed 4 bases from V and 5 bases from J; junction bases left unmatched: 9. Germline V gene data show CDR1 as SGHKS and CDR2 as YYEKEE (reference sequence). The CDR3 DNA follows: TGTGCCAGCAGCCCCAGGGGGCGCGGCGGAGATACGCAGTATTTT. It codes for CASSPRGRGGDTQYF.

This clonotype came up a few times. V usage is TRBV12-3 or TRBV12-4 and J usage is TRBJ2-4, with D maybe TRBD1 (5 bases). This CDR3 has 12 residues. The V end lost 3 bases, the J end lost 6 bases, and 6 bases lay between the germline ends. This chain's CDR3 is CASSFRANIQYF. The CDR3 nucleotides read TGTGCCAGCAGTTTCAGGGCAAACATTCAGTACTTC.

CDR3 sequence (DNA): TGTGCCATCAGTGGGGCTAGCGGACTCTCCTACGAGCAGTACTTC. Amino acids: CAISGASGLSYEQYF. The J gene is TRBJ2-7, the V gene TRBV10-3, with 7 bases lining up with TRBD2. The junction had 6 bases not matched to a gene; V was cut back by 4 bases and J by 0 bases. Per the germline V gene, CDR1 is ENHRY and CDR2 is SYGVKD. This CDR3 comprises 15 residues.

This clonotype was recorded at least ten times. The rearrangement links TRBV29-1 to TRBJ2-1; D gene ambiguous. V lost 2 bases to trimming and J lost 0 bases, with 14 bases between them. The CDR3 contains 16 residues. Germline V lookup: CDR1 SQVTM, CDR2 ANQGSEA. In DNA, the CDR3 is TGCAGCGTTGAATCTGCCCAGTCAAGCTCCTACAATGAGCAGTTCTTC. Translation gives CSVESAQSSSYNEQFF.

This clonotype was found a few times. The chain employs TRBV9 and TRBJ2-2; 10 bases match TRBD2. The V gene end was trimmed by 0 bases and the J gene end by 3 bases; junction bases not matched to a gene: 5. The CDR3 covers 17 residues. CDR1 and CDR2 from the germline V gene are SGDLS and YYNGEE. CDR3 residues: CASSVEAGGLHTGELFF. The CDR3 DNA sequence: TGTGCCAGCAGCGTAGAAGCGGGGGGGCTGCACACCGGGGAGCTGTTTTTT.